A single sample is the source of the 29 T cell receptor beta chains below, sequenced in a study of naive and memory T cell subsets. Blood and skin TCR RNA was reverse transcribed with alpha and beta constant primers. One entry per CDR3 protein results from TCRdb running MiXCR on the 5' RACE reads. The profile shows 20,000 to 30,000 distinct CDR3 sequences, roughly a quarter of them singletons. RNA was extracted from approximately 2.6 ml of whole blood of healthy adults. These receptors were collected from a female donor in good health.

This clonotype is labeled medium-sized. This sequence joins TRBV6-4 and TRBJ2-3; 11 bases are a match to TRBD2. With V trimmed by 3 bases and J by 2 bases, 1 base remained unmatched. Germline CDR1 and CDR2: MRHNA and SNTAGT. The CDR3 has 15 amino acids. The CDR3 DNA reads TGTGCCAGCAGTGAACTAGCGGGAGCCACAGATACGCAGTATTTT. Its translation is CASSELAGATDTQYF.

Ten or more counts support this clonotype. The CDR3 loop reads CAWDRGNRNDSPLHF. DNA for the CDR3: TGTGCCTGGGACAGGGGTAATCGGAATGATTCACCCCTCCACTTT. This chain joins TRBV7-9 and TRBJ1-6; 10 bases are a match to TRBD1. This CDR3 is 15 amino acids long. Trimming at V came to 11 bases and at J to 8 bases, leaving 12 bases not matched to a gene. CDR1 is SEHNR, CDR2 FQNEAQ, per germline (reference sequence).

This clonotype has ten or more counts. V gene TRBV2 combines with J gene TRBJ2-3; D unresolved. Germline lookup yields CDR1 SNHLY and CDR2 FYNNEI. The V end was cut by 3 bases, the J end by 2 bases, with 9 bases between. This CDR3 has 14 amino acids. The CDR3 reads CASSELQVTDTQYF. DNA for the CDR3: TGTGCCAGCAGTGAGTTGCAGGTCACAGATACGCAGTATTTT.

Only a few counts were recorded for this clonotype. CDR3 sequence (DNA): TGCAGCGCAGGGACAGGGGGTGGGTCGACCACTGAAGCTTTCTTT. Protein: CSAGTGGGSTTEAFF. V and J are TRBV29-1 and TRBJ1-1; 11 nucleotides align to TRBD1. Germline trimming cut 7 bases from V and 4 bases from J; bases unmatched to any gene: 11. The CDR3 has 15 residues. Looked up from germline, CDR1 is SQVTM and CDR2 is ANQGSEA.

This clonotype was seen ten or more times. The CDR3 region is CASSYSGSNTEAFF. CDR3 DNA sequence: TGTGCCAGCAGTTACTCCGGCTCTAACACTGAAGCTTTCTTT. The chain has TRBV6-5 and TRBJ1-1, with D hard to call. There are 14 residues in the CDR3. V was pared by 0 bases and J by 2 bases, with 7 bases between. CDR1 MNHEY and CDR2 SVGAGI come from the germline V gene.

Relative to its sample, this clonotype is medium-sized. The CDR3 loop is CASSRLLAGPSGANVLTF. CDR3 nucleotides: TGTGCCAGCTCACGCCTACTAGCGGGGCCGTCTGGGGCCAACGTCCTGACTTTC. This chain links TRBV18 with TRBJ2-6; TRBD2 agrees at 10 bases. The V and J ends lost 4 bases and 1 base, in that order; junction bases with no gene match: 7. The CDR3 length is 18 residues. Germline lookup yields CDR1 KGHSH and CDR2 LQKENI. Variable domain in full (rest from reference TRBV18 and TRBJ2-6): NAGVMQNPRHLVRRRGQEARLRCSPMKGHSHVYWYRQLPEEGLKFMVYLQKENIIDESGMPKERFSAEFPKEGPSILRIQQVVRGDSAAYFCASSRLLAGPSGANVLTFGAGSRLTVL.

This clonotype was observed many times. The chain uses TRBV21-1 and TRBJ1-1. TRBV21-1 is noted as a pseudogene. The CDR3 has 16 residues. The CDR3 spells CASSKARVSLNTEAFF. The CDR3 DNA reads TGTGCCAGCAGCAAAGCACGGGTATCCCTGAACACTGAAGCTTTCTTT.

This clonotype was detected many times. CDR3 sequence (DNA): TGTGCCAGCAGCTTATCATTAGTATACCAAGAGACCCAGTACTTC. Translation gives CASSLSLVYQETQYF. V usage is TRBV7-8 and J usage is TRBJ2-5; D not certain. This CDR3 spans 15 amino acids. CDR1 SGHVS and CDR2 FQNEAQ come from the germline V gene. Trimming removed 2 bases from V and 0 bases from J, with 10 bases in between.

CDR3 sequence: CASSIDLEGQPQHF. The CDR3, as DNA: TGTGCCAGTAGTATAGATCTTGAGGGGCAGCCCCAGCATTTT. This chain connects TRBV19 to TRBJ1-5; weak D call: TRBD1 (5 bases). This CDR3 is built from 14 residues. The V and J ends lost 0 bases and 7 bases respectively, with 10 bases between them. Germline loops: CDR1 LNHDA, CDR2 SQIVND (reference sequence). The full variable domain, in which reference TRBV19 and TRBJ1-5 provide the parts outside the CDR3, is DGGITQSPKYLFRKEGQNVTLSCEQNLNHDAMYWYRQDPGQGLRLIYYSQIVNDFQKGDIAEGYSVSREKKESFPLTVTSAQKNPTAFYLCASSIDLEGQPQHFGDGTRLSIL.

The V and J genes are TRBV7-9 and TRBJ2-2; D is uncertain. Germline V gene sequence: CDR1 SEHNR, CDR2 FQNEAQ (reference sequence). V lost 3 bases and J 5 bases, leaving 7 bases between the germline ends. The length of the CDR3 is 13 residues. The CDR3 loop is CASSLPGTGELFF. DNA of the CDR3: TGTGCCAGCAGCTTGCCTGGGACCGGGGAGCTGTTTTTT.

The rearrangement uses TRBV7-2 and TRBJ1-5; D ambiguous. Germline-derived CDR1 and CDR2 are SGHTA and FQGNSA. The CDR3 spans 13 residues. Trimming took off 1 base at V and 4 bases at J, with 5 bases between the two ends. CDR3 sequence: CASSLEVNQPQHF. In DNA form, the CDR3 reads TGTGCCAGCAGCTTAGAAGTGAATCAGCCCCAGCATTTT.

This clonotype counts as medium-sized. The V call is TRBV7-2, the J call TRBJ2-1; 8 positions match TRBD2. Germline lookup yields CDR1 SGHTA and CDR2 FQGNSA. After removal of 6 bases from V and 0 bases from J, the junction contained 4 bases not matched to a gene. The CDR3 length is 15 residues. The CDR3: CASRAGTSSYNEQFF. The CDR3, as DNA: TGTGCCAGCAGGGCCGGGACTAGCTCCTACAATGAGCAGTTCTTC.

V gene TRBV18 combines with J gene TRBJ2-1, with 8 bases lining up with TRBD2. V lost 3 bases, J lost 3 bases, and 4 bases stayed unmatched. Germline V gene lookup returns CDR1 KGHSH and CDR2 LQKENI. CDR3 length: 15 residues. CDR3 protein: CASSPAGTSYNEQFF. In DNA, the CDR3 is TGTGCCAGCTCACCTGCTGGGACTAGCTACAATGAGCAGTTCTTC. The whole variable domain, remainder taken from reference TRBV18 and TRBJ2-1, is NAGVMQNPRHLVRRRGQEARLRCSPMKGHSHVYWYRQLPEEGLKFMVYLQKENIIDESGMPKERFSAEFPKEGPSILRIQQVVRGDSAAYFCASSPAGTSYNEQFFGPGTRLTVL.

The CDR3 DNA reads TGCAGTGCGGCACAGAGCTCCTACAATGAGCAGTTCTTC. As protein: CSAAQSSYNEQFF. This chain links TRBV20-1 with TRBJ2-1; D remains ambiguous. Trimming took 6 bases from V and 0 from J, leaving 9 bases between them. The CDR3 is made up of 13 amino acids. Germline V gene lookup returns CDR1 DFQATT and CDR2 SNEGSKA (reference sequence).

The gene calls are TRBV27 and TRBJ2-1, with D unresolved. V dropped 2 bases and J dropped 5 bases, with 13 bases sitting between them. Germline CDR1 is MNHEY and CDR2 is SMNVEV (reference sequence). CDR3 length: 15 amino acids. The CDR3 sequence is CASSLGWGGDNEQFF. DNA for the CDR3: TGTGCCAGCAGTTTAGGCTGGGGTGGTGACAATGAGCAGTTCTTC.

The V gene is TRBV20-1, the J gene TRBJ2-1; D remains unclear. The germline V and J ends were trimmed by 0 bases and 5 bases, with 14 bases remaining between them. The length of the CDR3 is 15 residues. Germline lookup yields CDR1 DFQATT and CDR2 SNEGSKA (reference sequence). CDR3 nucleotide sequence: TGCAGTGCTAGAGATCGGGCTGAGTTCCACAATGAGCAGTTCTTC. This gives the protein CSARDRAEFHNEQFF.

The J gene is TRBJ2-3, the V gene TRBV7-2; D is uncertain. The CDR3 consists of 14 residues. Per the germline V gene, CDR1 is SGHTA and CDR2 is FQGNSA. The ends were cut back, 9 bases at V and 4 bases at J, with 17 bases in the middle. CDR3 sequence (DNA): TGTGCCAGTCAGGATTTTCCCTCCCCAGATACGCAGTATTTT. Translation gives CASQDFPSPDTQYF.

This clonotype was counted between two and nine times. The genes are TRBV6-5 and TRBJ1-1; TRBD1 aligns across 9 bases. The germline V gene encodes CDR1 MNHEY and CDR2 SVGAGI. The CDR3 has 15 residues. V lost 2 bases, J lost 0 bases, and 1 base stayed unmatched. The CDR3 DNA sequence: TGTGCCAGCAGTTACGGGACAGGGATGAACACTGAAGCTTTCTTT. Amino acids: CASSYGTGMNTEAFF.

This clonotype was seen repeatedly, ten times or more. The chain uses TRBV20-1 and TRBJ2-1, with 8 bases matching TRBD2. This CDR3 contains 14 residues. Trimming removed 0 bases from V and 4 bases from J; junction bases left unmatched: 2. Germline V lookup: CDR1 DFQATT, CDR2 SNEGSKA (reference sequence). The CDR3 here is CSARDPGGYNEQFF. Written as DNA, the CDR3 is TGCAGTGCTAGAGATCCGGGAGGGTACAATGAGCAGTTCTTC.

CDR3 bases: TGTGCCAGCAGTTCTGGACGGCTCACAGATACGCAGTATTTT. Its translation: CASSSGRLTDTQYF. This rearrangement joins TRBV12-3 or TRBV12-4 to TRBJ2-3; D is undetermined. This CDR3 comprises 14 residues. The V and J ends lost 4 bases and 2 bases respectively, with 10 bases between them.

The chain joins TRBV20-1 to TRBJ2-3; 11 nucleotides line up with TRBD2. The CDR3 length is 16 residues. Losses at the gene ends were 0 bases for V and 5 bases for J; bases not matched to a gene: 7. The germline V gene encodes CDR1 DFQATT and CDR2 SNEGSKA (reference sequence). DNA for the CDR3: TGCAGTGCTAGAGATATAACTAGCGGGAGTGGAGATACGCAGTATTTT. The encoded protein is CSARDITSGSGDTQYF.

This clonotype was picked up a small number of times. The chain carries TRBV10-2 and TRBJ2-3; TRBD2 matches 8 bases. The CDR3 runs to 14 residues. V was clipped by 4 bases and J by 1 base; unmatched bases: 1. Germline lookup yields CDR1 WSHSY and CDR2 SAAADI. CDR3 sequence reads: CASSGREGTDTQYF. CDR3 coding DNA: TGCGCCAGCAGTGGGCGGGAGGGCACAGATACGCAGTATTTT.

This clonotype was counted ten times or more. CDR3 in amino acids: CSARDVSGLETQYF. CDR3 nucleotides: TGCAGTGCTAGAGATGTGTCAGGGCTGGAGACCCAGTACTTC. The chain joins TRBV20-1 to TRBJ2-5; TRBD1 is a possible D gene (5 bases). CDR3 size: 14 residues. V lost 0 bases to trimming and J lost 5 bases, with 13 bases between them. Germline values: CDR1 DFQATT, CDR2 SNEGSKA (reference sequence).

This clonotype was detected ten times or more. This sequence joins TRBV18 and TRBJ1-5, with 7 positions matching TRBD1. The V and J ends lost 3 bases and 4 bases, in that order; junction bases with no gene match: 3. The CDR3 loop spans 14 amino acids. Germline V lookup: CDR1 KGHSH, CDR2 LQKENI. The CDR3 nucleotides read TGTGCCAGCTCACCCGGGACAGAAAATCAGCCCCAGCATTTT. Its protein is CASSPGTENQPQHF.

V usage is TRBV6-5 and J usage is TRBJ2-7, with a weak D call TRBD2 (7 bases). CDR1 MNHEY and CDR2 SVGAGI come from the germline V gene. Trimming cost V 5 bases and J 6 bases, with 17 bases left between them. This CDR3 contains 14 residues. CDR3 sequence (DNA): TGTGCCAGCAGTCACAGGGCCCCGGGGGGCGAGCAGTACTTC. Protein: CASSHRAPGGEQYF.

The sample holds many counts of this clonotype. The J gene is TRBJ1-4, the V gene TRBV3-1, with 10 bases matching TRBD1. The CDR3 is 15 residues long. Germline V CDR1 and CDR2: LGHDT, YNNKEL (reference sequence). V was pared by 1 base and J by 5 bases, with 1 base of the junction left unmatched. The CDR3 sequence is CASSQGDRGNEKLFF. The CDR3 coding sequence is TGTGCCAGCAGCCAAGGGGACAGGGGAAATGAAAAACTGTTTTTT.

In its sample, this clonotype is medium-sized. The chain has TRBV29-1 and TRBJ2-1, with D unresolved. Germline assignment: CDR1 SQVTM and CDR2 ANQGSEA. V gave up 4 bases and J gave up 3 bases, with 10 bases separating them. There are 13 residues in the CDR3. The CDR3 reads CSVATSFYNEQFF. The CDR3 coding sequence is TGCAGCGTTGCCACTTCGTTCTACAATGAGCAGTTCTTC.

This clonotype was detected a few times. Here the CDR3 reads CASHRSPRLVTVKYNEQFF. In nucleotides, the CDR3 is TGTGCCAGCCACCGCTCCCCGCGGCTTGTCACCGTAAAATACAATGAGCAGTTCTTC. The chain has TRBV7-2 and TRBJ2-1; no clear D gene. The germline V and J ends were trimmed by 8 bases and 4 bases, with 30 bases remaining between them. Germline lookup yields CDR1 SGHTA and CDR2 FQGNSA. The CDR3 has 19 amino acids.

This sequence joins TRBV20-1 and TRBJ1-5, with D hard to call. Germline V lookup: CDR1 DFQATT, CDR2 SNEGSKA (reference sequence). The CDR3 is 13 amino acids. V was trimmed by 4 bases and J by 7 bases, leaving 14 bases between them. The CDR3, as DNA: TGCAGTGCTATGCGGTCCCCCGGGCAGCCCCAGCATTTT. It specifies CSAMRSPGQPQHF.